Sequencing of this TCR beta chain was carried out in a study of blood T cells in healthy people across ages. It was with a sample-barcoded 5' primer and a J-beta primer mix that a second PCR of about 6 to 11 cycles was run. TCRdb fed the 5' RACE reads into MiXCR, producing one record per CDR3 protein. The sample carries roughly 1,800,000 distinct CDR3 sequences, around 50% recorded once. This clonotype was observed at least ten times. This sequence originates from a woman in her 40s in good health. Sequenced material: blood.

The CDR3 reads CASSPGEYQETQYF. The CDR3 DNA reads TGTGCCAGCAGTCCAGGGGAATACCAAGAGACCCAGTACTTC. V usage is TRBV7-9 and J usage is TRBJ2-5; possible D gene TRBD1, 6 bases. The CDR3 length is 14 residues. The V end was cut by 6 bases, the J end by 0 bases, with 11 bases between. Germline CDR1 SEHNR, CDR2 FQNEAQ (reference sequence).